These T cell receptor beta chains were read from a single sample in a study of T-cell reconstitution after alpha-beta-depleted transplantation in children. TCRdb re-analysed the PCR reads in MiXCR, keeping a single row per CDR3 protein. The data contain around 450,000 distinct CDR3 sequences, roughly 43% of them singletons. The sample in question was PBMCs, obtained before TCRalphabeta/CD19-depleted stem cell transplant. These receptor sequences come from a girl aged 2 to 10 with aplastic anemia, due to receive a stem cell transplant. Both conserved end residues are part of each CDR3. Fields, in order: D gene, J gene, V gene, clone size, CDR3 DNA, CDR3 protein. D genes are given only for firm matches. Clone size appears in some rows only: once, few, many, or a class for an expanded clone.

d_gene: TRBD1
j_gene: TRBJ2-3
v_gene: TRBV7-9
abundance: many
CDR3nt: TGTGCCAGCAGCCCAGACAGGGGGCGTACAGATACGCAGTATTTT
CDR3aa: CASSPDRGRTDTQYF

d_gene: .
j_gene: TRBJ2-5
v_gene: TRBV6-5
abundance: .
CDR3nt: TGTGCCAGCGGTTCCTTGTGGAGGGAAGAGACCCAGTACTTC
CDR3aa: CASGSLWREETQYF

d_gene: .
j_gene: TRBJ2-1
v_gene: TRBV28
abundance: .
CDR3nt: TGTGCCAGCAGCTCCCCGGGACTTAGCTCCTACAATGAGCAGTTCTTC
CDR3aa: CASSSPGLSSYNEQFF

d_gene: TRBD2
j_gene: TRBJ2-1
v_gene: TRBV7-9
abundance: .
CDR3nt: TGTGCCAGCAGCTTATATGGTAGCGGGAGGTACAATGAGCAGTTCTTC
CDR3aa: CASSLYGSGRYNEQFF

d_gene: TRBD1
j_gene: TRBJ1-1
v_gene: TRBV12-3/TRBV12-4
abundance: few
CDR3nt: TGTGCCAGCAACCAAGGACAGGGAGGCACTGAAGCTTTCTTT
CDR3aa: CASNQGQGGTEAFF

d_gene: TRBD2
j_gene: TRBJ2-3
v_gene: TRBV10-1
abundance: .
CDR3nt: TGCGCCAGCAGTGAGTGGGCTAGCGGGAGGACAGATACGCAGTATTTT
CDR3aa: CASSEWASGRTDTQYF

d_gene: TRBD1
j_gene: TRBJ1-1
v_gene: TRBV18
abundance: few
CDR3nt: TGTGCCAGCTCACGCGACAGGGAGGATACTGAAGCTTTCTTT
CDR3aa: CASSRDREDTEAFF

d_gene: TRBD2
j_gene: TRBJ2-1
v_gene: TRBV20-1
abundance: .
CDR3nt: TGCAGTGCTAGTGCACTAGCGGGGGGGCCTAGTGAGCAGTTCTTC
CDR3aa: CSASALAGGPSEQFF

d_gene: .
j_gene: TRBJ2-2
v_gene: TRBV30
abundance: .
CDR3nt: TGTGCCTGGGAGAGGCACACCGGGGAGCTGTTTTTT
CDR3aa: CAWERHTGELFF

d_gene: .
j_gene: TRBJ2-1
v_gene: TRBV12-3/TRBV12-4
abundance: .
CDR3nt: TGTGCCAGCGGCTCGAGGGCGTACAATGAGCAGTTCTTC
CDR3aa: CASGSRAYNEQFF

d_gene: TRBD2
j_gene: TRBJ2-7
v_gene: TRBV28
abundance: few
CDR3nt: TGTGCCAGCAGTTTATCGAGCCTCCTCAGGGAAGGCTTGCCTAGCGGGGCCTACGAGCAGTACTTC
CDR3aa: CASSLSSLLREGLPSGAYEQYF

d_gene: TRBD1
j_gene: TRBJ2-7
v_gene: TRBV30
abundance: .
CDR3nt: TGTGCCTGGAGCCTATCGGACAGGGGCACCCTACCAATCCTGGGGGAGCAGTACTTC
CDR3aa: CAWSLSDRGTLPILGEQYF

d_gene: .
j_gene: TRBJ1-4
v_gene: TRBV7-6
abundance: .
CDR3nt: TGTGCCAGCAGGGGGACGGCTAATGAAAAACTGTTTTTT
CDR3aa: CASRGTANEKLFF

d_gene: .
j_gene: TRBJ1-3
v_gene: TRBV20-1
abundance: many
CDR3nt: TGCAGTGCTACCCGCGGGGGGAACACCATATATTTT
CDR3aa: CSATRGGNTIYF

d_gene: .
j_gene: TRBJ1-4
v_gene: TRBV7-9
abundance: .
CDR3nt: TGTGCCAGCAGCCAGCCCGGGTTACGTGAAAAACTGTTTTTT
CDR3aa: CASSQPGLREKLFF

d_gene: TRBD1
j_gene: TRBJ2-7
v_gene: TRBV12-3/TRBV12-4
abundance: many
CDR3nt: TGTGCCAGCAGTTTAGATCCGGGACAGGGGGCGCGGGAGCAGTACTTC
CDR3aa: CASSLDPGQGAREQYF

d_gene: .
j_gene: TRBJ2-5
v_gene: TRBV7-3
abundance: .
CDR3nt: TGTGCCAGCAGCTTAAGTAGGGTATTGGAGACCCAGTACTTC
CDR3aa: CASSLSRVLETQYF

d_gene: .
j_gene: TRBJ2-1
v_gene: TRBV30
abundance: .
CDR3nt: TGTGCCTGGAACGTGTTAAATGAGCAGTTCTTC
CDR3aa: CAWNVLNEQFF

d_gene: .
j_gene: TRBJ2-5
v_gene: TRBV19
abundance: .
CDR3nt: TGTGCCAGTAGTATATCCGTAGGAGGGAGAGAGACCCAGTACTTC
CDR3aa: CASSISVGGRETQYF

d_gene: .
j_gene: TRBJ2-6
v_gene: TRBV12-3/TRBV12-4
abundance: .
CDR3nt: TGTGCCACCACGACAGCTGGCTCTGGGGCCAACGTCCTGACTTTC
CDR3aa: CATTTAGSGANVLTF

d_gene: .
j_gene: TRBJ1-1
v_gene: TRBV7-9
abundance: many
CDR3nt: TGTGCCAGCAGCTTCGGGACACTTAACACTGAAGCTTTCTTT
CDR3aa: CASSFGTLNTEAFF

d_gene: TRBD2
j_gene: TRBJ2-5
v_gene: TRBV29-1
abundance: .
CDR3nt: TGCAGCGTCTCGGGAGGCCAAGAGACCCAGTACTTC
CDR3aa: CSVSGGQETQYF

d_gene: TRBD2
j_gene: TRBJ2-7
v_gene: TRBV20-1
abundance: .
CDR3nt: TGCAGTGCGAGCACGACTAGCGGGGGGCAAAGCTCCTACGAGCAGTACTTC
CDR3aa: CSASTTSGGQSSYEQYF

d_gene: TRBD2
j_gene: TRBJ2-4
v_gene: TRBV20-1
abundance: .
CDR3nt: TGCAGTGCTAGAAGGCTAGCGGGACGAGCCAAAAACATTCAGTACTTC
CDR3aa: CSARRLAGRAKNIQYF

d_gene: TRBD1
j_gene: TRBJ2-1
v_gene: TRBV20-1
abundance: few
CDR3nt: TGCAGTGCTAGAACGGGACAGGGATTCTACAATGAGCAGTTCTTC
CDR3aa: CSARTGQGFYNEQFF

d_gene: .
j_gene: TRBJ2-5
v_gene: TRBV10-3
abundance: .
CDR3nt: TGTGCCATCAGTGGGGACCCAGAAGAGACCCAGTACTTC
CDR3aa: CAISGDPEETQYF

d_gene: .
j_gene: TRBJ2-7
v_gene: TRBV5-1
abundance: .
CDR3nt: TGCGCCAGCAGCCCTGGGATTGGTGACAGGTCATACGAGCAGTACTTC
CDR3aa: CASSPGIGDRSYEQYF

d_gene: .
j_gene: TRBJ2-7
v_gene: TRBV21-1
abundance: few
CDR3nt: TGTGCCAGCAGCAATTTCCAGCAGTGGTTTGGCTCCTACGAGCAGTACTTC
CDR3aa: CASSNFQQWFGSYEQYF

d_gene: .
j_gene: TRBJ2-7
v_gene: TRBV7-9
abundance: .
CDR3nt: TGTGCCAGCAGCTTAGAAGAGTGGGTATCCTACGAGCCGTACTTC
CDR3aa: CASSLEEWVSYEPYF

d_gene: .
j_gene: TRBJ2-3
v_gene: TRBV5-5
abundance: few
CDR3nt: TGTGCCAGCAGCCAACAATCGGGGGTCATCCTGACAGATACGCAGTATTTT
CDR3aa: CASSQQSGVILTDTQYF

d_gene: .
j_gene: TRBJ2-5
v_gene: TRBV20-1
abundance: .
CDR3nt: TGCAGTGCTATCTTACTAGCCTTCCAAGAGACCCAGTACTTC
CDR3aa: CSAILLAFQETQYF

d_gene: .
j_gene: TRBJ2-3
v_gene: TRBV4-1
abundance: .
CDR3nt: TGCGCCAGCAGCCAAGCAGGAGGGAGAAACGCAGATACGCAGTATTTT
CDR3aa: CASSQAGGRNADTQYF

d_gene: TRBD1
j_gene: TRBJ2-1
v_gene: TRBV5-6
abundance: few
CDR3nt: TGTGCCAGCAGCCGGTGGGACAGGCCCTACAATGAGCAGTTCTTC
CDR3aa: CASSRWDRPYNEQFF

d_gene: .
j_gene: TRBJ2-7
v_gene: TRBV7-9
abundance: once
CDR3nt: TGTGCCAGCGCCGGGCAGCGTAGGGAGCAGTACTTC
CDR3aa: CASAGQRREQYF

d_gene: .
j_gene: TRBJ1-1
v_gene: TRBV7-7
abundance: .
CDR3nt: TGTGCCAGCAGCTTATTTTGTGCGGGGGTCCGAGAGGGTGGCACTGAAGCTTTCTTT
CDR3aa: CASSLFCAGVREGGTEAFF

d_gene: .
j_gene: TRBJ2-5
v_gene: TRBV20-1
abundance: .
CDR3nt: TGCAGCTGCCGCCGGAACCAAGAGACCCAGTACTTC
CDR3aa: CSCRRNQETQYF

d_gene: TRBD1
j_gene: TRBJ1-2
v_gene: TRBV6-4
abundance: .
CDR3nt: TGTGCCAGCAGCCCCGAGGGGGCGACGAACTATGGCTACACCTTC
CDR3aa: CASSPEGATNYGYTF